This T cell receptor beta chain is from a study of beta chain features in type 1 diabetes. Study results and limitations: Junctions at VDJ sites from type 1 diabetes patients had fewer insertions and more deletions. Comparison showed that naive, central memory and Treg TCRB repertoires appeared more similar among patients than among healthy donors. Type 1 diabetes patients showed a moderate but significant shortening of TCRB CDR3s in all four CD4+ subsets.

As concerns this clone: Its target is unknown.

This CDR3 comprises 13 residues. Looked up from germline, CDR1 is SGHVS and CDR2 is FNYEAQ. V was cut by 5 bases and J by 8 bases, with 12 bases left in between. Every bit of the isolated RNA underwent reverse transcription, so sequencing read expressed TCRB transcripts. Sequenced by immunoSEQ multiplex PCR; TCRdb stores in-frame clones only, minus some. This table holds approximately 730,000 clones, 13% found once. The authors took one heparinised blood draw, averaging approximately 120 mL, from each donor. The TCR sequence derives from a man between 18 and 35 years old with type 1 diabetes. This chain connects TRBV7-6 to TRBJ1-4; D remains unclear. Sequenced sample: naive CD4+ T cells from blood. Here the CDR3 DNA reads TGTGCCAGCAGCCCCTTGGCGAGGGAAAAACTGTTTTTT. The encoded protein is CASSPLAREKLFF. Full variable domain (outside the CDR3, taken from reference TRBV7-6 and TRBJ1-4): GAGVSQSPRYKVTKRGQDVALRCDPISGHVSLYWYRQALGQGPEFLTYFNYEAQQDKSGLPNDRFSAERPEGSISTLTIQRTEQRDSAMYRCASSPLAREKLFFGSGTQLSVL.